One and the same sample provided the 30 T cell receptor beta chains below, sequenced in a study of cytomegalovirus exposure and HLA in healthy donors. The PCR employed 60 Vbeta primers together with 13 Jbeta primers. The method was immunoSEQ multiplex PCR; TCRdb's version includes in-frame clones alone and lacks a portion of them. Found here are roughly 120,000 clones, about three quarters of them singletons; the top ten hold 6.5% to 9%. Sequenced input: PBMCs. These receptors all stem from a woman in her thirties or forties in good health and CMV-seropositive.

The chain has TRBV7-2 and TRBJ2-5; D is undetermined. This CDR3 has 12 amino acids. From germline, CDR1 is SGHTA and CDR2 FQGNSA. Trimming cost V 4 bases and J 5 bases, with 8 bases left between them. For the CDR3, the DNA is TGTGCCAGCAGCTCCCGGTCCGAGACCCAGTACTTC. Its protein product is CASSSRSETQYF.

This chain links TRBV11-1 with TRBJ1-3, with D hard to call. The length of the CDR3 is 15 residues. Germline V gene data show CDR1 as SGHAT and CDR2 as FQDESV (reference sequence). V lost 1 base to trimming and J lost 1 base, with 8 bases between them. The CDR3 bases are TGTGCCAGCAGCTTAGACCCGGGATCTGGAAACACCATATATTTT. Translation: CASSLDPGSGNTIYF.

This sequence joins TRBV7-8 and TRBJ2-7, with a tentative D call TRBD1 (6 bases). Germline V CDR1 and CDR2: SGHVS, FQNEAQ. CDR3 size: 15 residues. V lost 2 bases to trimming and J lost 0 bases, with 11 bases between them. In DNA, the CDR3 is TGTGCCAGCAGCTTATCCGGGACATTCTCCTACGAGCAGTACTTC. Residues: CASSLSGTFSYEQYF.

There are a few counts of this clone. V is TRBV6-5 and J is TRBJ1-2, with 7 nucleotides matching TRBD1. Trimming at V came to 5 bases and at J to 1 base, leaving 7 bases not matched to a gene. CDR3 length: 15 residues. Germline V lookup: CDR1 MNHEY, CDR2 SVGAGI. CDR3 nucleotides: TGTGCCAGCAGTCCCTCAGGGGGGAGTAACTATGGCTACACCTTC. Protein: CASSPSGGSNYGYTF.

This chain uses TRBV7-2 with TRBJ2-7, with 8 nucleotides matching TRBD2. Germline V gene data show CDR1 as SGHTA and CDR2 as FQGNSA. V lost 7 bases and J lost 9; bases outside the gene matches: 8. This CDR3 region has 12 residues. The CDR3 DNA reads TGTGCCAGCACCGAAAACGGGGGGGGGCAGTACTTC. Translation gives CASTENGGGQYF.

This chain uses TRBV7-9 with TRBJ2-5; TRBD2 matches 10 bases. Germline trimming cut 4 bases from V and 1 base from J; bases unmatched to any gene: 6. Germline assignment: CDR1 SEHNR and CDR2 FQNEAQ (reference sequence). The CDR3 covers 16 residues. The CDR3 spells CASSSSSGGFQETQYF. As DNA, the CDR3 is TGTGCCAGCAGCTCCTCTAGCGGGGGATTCCAAGAGACCCAGTACTTC.

This clone showed up just a few times. The gene calls are TRBV4-3 and TRBJ2-3; D not certain. The CDR3 is 16 amino acids. Trimming took off 1 base at V and 0 bases at J, with 11 bases between the two ends. Germline loops: CDR1 LGHNA, CDR2 YSLEER. This chain's CDR3 is CASSQVTQSSTDTQYF. The CDR3 nucleotides are TGCGCCAGCAGCCAAGTGACTCAATCTAGCACAGATACGCAGTATTTT.

This rearrangement joins TRBV6-1 to TRBJ1-2, with a weak D call TRBD1 (5 bases). Germline V lookup: CDR1 MNHNS, CDR2 SASEGT. This CDR3 contains 14 residues. V lost 0 bases to trimming and J lost 5 bases, with 10 bases between them. CDR3 coding DNA: TGTGCCAGCAGTGAAGCGATGAAGGGGTATGGCTACACCTTC. Its protein product is CASSEAMKGYGYTF.

J is TRBJ1-5 and V is TRBV2; a possible D gene is TRBD1 (5 bases). The germline gives CDR1 SNHLY, CDR2 FYNNEI. This CDR3 region has 12 residues. The V end was cut by 8 bases, the J end by 3 bases, with 8 bases between. The CDR3 sequence: CASQGPNQPQHF. CDR3 in DNA: TGTGCCAGCCAGGGCCCCAATCAGCCCCAGCATTTT. Filled out from reference TRBV2 and TRBJ1-5, the complete variable domain reads EPEVTQTPSHQVTQMGQEVILRCVPISNHLYFYWYRQILGQKVEFLVSFYNNEISEKSEIFDDQFSVERPDGSNFTLKIRSTKLEDSAMYFCASQGPNQPQHFGDGTRLSIL.

V usage is TRBV11-1 and J usage is TRBJ2-3; perhaps TRBD1 as D (5 bases). Germline values: CDR1 SGHAT, CDR2 FQDESV (reference sequence). Between the trimmed V and J ends, which lost 5 bases and 5 bases, there was a span of 17 bases. The CDR3 consists of 15 residues. CDR3 protein: CASSRRATSEDTQYF. The CDR3 DNA reads as TGTGCCAGCAGCCGCAGGGCTACCTCAGAAGATACGCAGTATTTT.

V is TRBV2 and J is TRBJ1-2, with 7 bases fitting TRBD1. V was clipped by 4 bases and J by 3 bases; unmatched bases: 2. From germline, CDR1 is SNHLY and CDR2 FYNNEI. CDR3 length equals 13 residues. For the CDR3, the DNA is TGTGCCAGCAGTGGGGACAGATACTATGGCTACACCTTC. Translation gives CASSGDRYYGYTF.

The chain couples TRBV5-4 to TRBJ2-7; 10 positions match TRBD2. The V gene's germline CDR1 is SGHNT and CDR2 YYREEE (reference sequence). The CDR3 is made up of 14 amino acids. The V gene end was trimmed by 4 bases and the J gene end by 2 bases; junction bases not matched to a gene: 3. CDR3 coding DNA: TGTGCCAGCAGCCAGGGACTAGCGACCTACGAGCAGTACTTC. Amino acids: CASSQGLATYEQYF. Filled out from reference TRBV5-4 and TRBJ2-7, the complete variable domain reads ETGVTQSPTHLIKTRGQQVTLRCSSQSGHNTVSWYQQALGQGPQFIFQYYREEENGRGNFPPRFSGLQFPNYSSELNVNALELDDSALYLCASSQGLATYEQYFGPGTRLTVT.

The table lists this clone with a few counts. The gene calls are TRBV27 and TRBJ2-2; maybe TRBD2 (5 bases). The germline V gene encodes CDR1 MNHEY and CDR2 SMNVEV (reference sequence). The CDR3 consists of 14 residues. V lost 7 bases to trimming and J lost 2 bases, with 11 bases between them. Written as DNA, the CDR3 is TGTGCCAGCACCTCCGGACTCAACACCGGGGAGCTGTTTTTT. This translates into CASTSGLNTGELFF.

Many counts were recorded for this clone. V usage is TRBV2 and J usage is TRBJ1-5; D is ambiguous. The V end lost 6 bases, the J end lost 5 bases, and 8 bases lay between the germline ends. The germline gives CDR1 SNHLY, CDR2 FYNNEI. The CDR3 is 12 amino acids. The chain's CDR3 is CASREWDQPQHF. The CDR3 nucleotides read TGTGCCAGCAGGGAGTGGGATCAGCCCCAGCATTTT.

The chain has TRBV7-2 and TRBJ2-2, with TRBD2 as a possible D gene (6 bases). This CDR3 comprises 15 residues. V was clipped by 3 bases and J by 3 bases, with 11 bases between them. CDR1 is SGHTA and CDR2 is FQGNSA in the germline V gene. CDR3: CASSFWGGDTGELFF. The DNA of the CDR3 is TGTGCCAGCAGCTTTTGGGGAGGCGACACCGGGGAGCTGTTTTTT.

The gene calls are TRBV7-2 and TRBJ2-5, with 15 bases fitting TRBD2. Looked up from germline, CDR1 is SGHTA and CDR2 is FQGNSA. There are 16 residues in the CDR3. Germline trimming cut 5 bases from V and 4 bases from J; bases unmatched to any gene: 5. CDR3 in DNA: TGTGCCAGCAGCCCACCGGGACTAGCGGGGGGAGAGACCCAGTACTTC. Translating gives CASSPPGLAGGETQYF.

V and J are TRBV5-1 and TRBJ2-6; 12 nucleotides agree with TRBD1. The V gene end was trimmed by 0 bases and the J gene end by 4 bases; junction bases not matched to a gene: 11. The CDR3 is 20 amino acids. CDR1 and CDR2 from the germline V gene are SGHRS and YFSETQ. CDR3 nucleotide sequence: TGCGCCAGCAGCTTGGGGGCCACCGGGACAGGGGGCGGCGGGGCCAACGTCCTGACTTTC. Its protein is CASSLGATGTGGGGANVLTF.

The chain links TRBV6-4 to TRBJ2-1, with TRBD2 identical over 10 bases. The CDR3 is made up of 15 amino acids. Germline V gives CDR1 MRHNA, CDR2 SNTAGT. V gave up 6 bases and J gave up 4 bases; unmatched junction bases: 6. CDR3 nucleotide sequence: TGTGCCAGCAGAAGAGTAGCGGGGGGATACAATGAGCAGTTCTTC. It is translated as CASRRVAGGYNEQFF.

The V call is TRBV27, the J call TRBJ1-1, with D possibly being TRBD1 (5 bases). Per the germline V gene, CDR1 is MNHEY and CDR2 is SMNVEV (reference sequence). The V gene lost 1 base and the J gene lost 7 bases, with 10 bases spanning the gap. The CDR3 totals 13 residues. CDR3 nucleotide sequence: TGTGCCAGCAGTTTATTTCGAGACAGTGAAGCTTTCTTT. Protein product: CASSLFRDSEAFF.

This chain connects TRBV5-1 to TRBJ1-5; no reliable D call. Germline loops: CDR1 SGHRS, CDR2 YFSETQ. This CDR3 is built from 14 residues. Between the trimmed V and J ends, which lost 2 bases and 4 bases, there was a span of 10 bases. The CDR3 nucleotides read TGCGCCAGCAGCTTCGGAGGACTAAATCAGCCCCAGCATTTT. It specifies CASSFGGLNQPQHF.

CDR3 coding DNA: TGTGCCAGCAGTGACGGACAGGGGATCGACGAGCAGTACTTC. It codes for CASSDGQGIDEQYF. The chain employs TRBV13 and TRBJ2-7; 9 bases are a match to TRBD1. V dropped 6 bases and J dropped 5; count of bases not matched to a gene: 8. The CDR3 runs to 14 residues. Per germline, CDR1 PRHDT and CDR2 FYEKMQ (reference sequence).

J is TRBJ1-1 and V is TRBV6-5; D remains ambiguous. The CDR3 extends over 16 amino acids. The germline V gene has CDR1 MNHEY and CDR2 SVGAGI. The V and J ends lost 3 bases and 0 bases respectively, with 14 bases between them. The CDR3 protein is CASSYSRLAMNTEAFF. CDR3 bases: TGTGCCAGCAGTTATTCCCGCCTGGCCATGAACACTGAAGCTTTCTTT.

The J gene is TRBJ1-1, the V gene TRBV23-1; D is uncertain. TRBV23-1 is given ORF status, its function remaining uncertain. The germline V and J ends were trimmed by 0 bases and 1 base, with 15 bases remaining between them. The CDR3 is 17 residues long. The CDR3 DNA is TGCGCCAGCAGTCAATCTAAAGGCATGAGGCCGAACACTGAAGCTTTCTTT. It codes for CASSQSKGMRPNTEAFF.

The rearrangement links TRBV29-1 to TRBJ1-2; TRBD1 matches at 9 bases. The CDR3 covers 14 residues. Germline CDR1 reads SQVTM; CDR2 reads ANQGSEA. V was clipped by 7 bases and J by 6 bases; unmatched bases: 12. DNA of the CDR3: TGCAGCGCGACAGGGGGTTCGACCACCAATGGCTACACCTTC. Translating it yields CSATGGSTTNGYTF.

V and J are TRBV7-6 and TRBJ1-4, with TRBD1 as a possible D gene (6 bases). The CDR3 has 16 residues. With 5 bases removed from V and 0 bases from J, the gap between germline ends came to 13 bases. The germline V gene encodes CDR1 SGHVS and CDR2 FNYEAQ. The CDR3 nucleotides are TGTGCCAGCAGCCTAGGACAGCTATCAACTAATGAAAAACTGTTTTTT. Protein: CASSLGQLSTNEKLFF.

V and J are TRBV5-6 and TRBJ2-7, with TRBD2 matching over 9 bases. J gave up 4 bases and V 0 bases, and 8 bases lay outside the gene matches. The germline V gene has CDR1 SGHDT and CDR2 YYEEEE. The CDR3 extends over 16 amino acids. DNA of the CDR3: TGTGCCAGCAGCTTGGTTGTGGGACTAGCCATTTACGAGCAGTACTTC. Its protein product is CASSLVVGLAIYEQYF.

The V call is TRBV6-5, the J call TRBJ1-2, with D uncertain. Trimming shortened V by 0 bases and J by 4 bases, and 15 bases separated the two germline ends. Germline V gene lookup returns CDR1 MNHEY and CDR2 SVGAGI. The CDR3 spans 16 residues. Written as DNA, the CDR3 is TGTGCCAGCAGTTACTCGATGTTTAGTTCCCGCTATGGCTACACCTTC. Amino acids: CASSYSMFSSRYGYTF.

The rearrangement joins TRBV7-9 to TRBJ1-1; tentative D call: TRBD1 (6 bases). CDR3 length: 14 amino acids. Germline V lookup: CDR1 SEHNR, CDR2 FQNEAQ (reference sequence). V was cut by 5 bases and J by 1 base, with 11 bases left in between. CDR3 loop: CASSGPGQNTEAFF. The CDR3 DNA is TGTGCCAGCAGCGGCCCGGGACAGAACACTGAAGCTTTCTTT.

This CDR3 reads CASSLESGTGELFF. The CDR3 bases are TGCGCCAGCAGCTTGGAATCGGGCACCGGGGAGCTGTTTTTT. The chain uses TRBV5-1 and TRBJ2-2; no clear D. Germline V gene data show CDR1 as SGHRS and CDR2 as YFSETQ. CDR3 length equals 14 residues. Trimming removed 0 bases at V and 4 bases at J, with 7 bases between.

V is TRBV7-2 and J is TRBJ1-1; the D is unclear. The CDR3 has 14 residues. Trimming stripped 3 bases from V and 2 bases from J, with 10 bases between. Germline-derived CDR1 and CDR2 are SGHTA and FQGNSA. The CDR3 nucleotides are TGTGCCAGCAGCTTTAACAGTGTAAACACTGAAGCTTTCTTT. Residues: CASSFNSVNTEAFF. Together with reference TRBV7-2 and TRBJ1-1, the CDR3 gives the full variable domain: GAGVSQSPSNKVTEKGKDVELRCDPISGHTALYWYRQSLGQGLEFLIYFQGNSAPDKSGLPSDRFSAERTGGSVSTLTIQRTQQEDSAVYLCASSFNSVNTEAFFGQGTRLTVV.